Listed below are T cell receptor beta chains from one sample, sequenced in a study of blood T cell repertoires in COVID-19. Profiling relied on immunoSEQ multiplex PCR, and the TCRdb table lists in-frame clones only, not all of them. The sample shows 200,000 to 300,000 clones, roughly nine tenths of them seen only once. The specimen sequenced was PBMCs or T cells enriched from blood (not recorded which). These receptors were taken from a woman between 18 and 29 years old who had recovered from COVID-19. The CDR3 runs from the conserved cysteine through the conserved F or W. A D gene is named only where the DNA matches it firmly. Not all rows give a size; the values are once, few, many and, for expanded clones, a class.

CDR3 protein: CASTHGYEQFF; CDR3 DNA: TGTGCCAGCACCCACGGGTATGAGCAGTTCTTC; clone size: .; D gene: .; J gene: TRBJ2-1; V gene: TRBV12-3/TRBV12-4
CDR3 protein: CSVEVLPGIQYF; CDR3 DNA: TGCAGCGTTGAAGTCCTCCCAGGCATTCAGTACTTC; clone size: .; D gene: .; J gene: TRBJ2-4; V gene: TRBV29-1
CDR3 protein: CAPISPGPLGQGALQPQHF; CDR3 DNA: TGTGCCCCCATTTCCCCAGGACCCTTAGGACAGGGGGCTCTTCAGCCCCAGCATTTT; clone size: .; D gene: TRBD1; J gene: TRBJ1-5; V gene: TRBV24-1
CDR3 protein: CASSVGLLGEQFF; CDR3 DNA: TGTGCCAGCAGCGTGGGACTCCTTGGTGAGCAGTTCTTC; clone size: few; D gene: .; J gene: TRBJ2-1; V gene: TRBV9
CDR3 protein: CATSDMQGQFF; CDR3 DNA: TGTGCCACCAGTGATATGCAGGGTCAGTTCTTC; clone size: .; D gene: .; J gene: TRBJ2-1; V gene: TRBV24-1
CDR3 protein: CATSGGSSEQYF; CDR3 DNA: TGTGCCACCTCGGGGGGGTCAAGCGAGCAGTACTTC; clone size: few; D gene: TRBD2; J gene: TRBJ2-7; V gene: TRBV24-1
CDR3 protein: CAIGTTGLSGNTIYF; CDR3 DNA: TGTGCCATCGGAACCACAGGGCTCTCTGGAAACACCATATATTTT; clone size: .; D gene: .; J gene: TRBJ1-3; V gene: TRBV10-3
CDR3 protein: CAWSLGKNQPQHF; CDR3 DNA: TGTGCCTGGAGTCTAGGAAAGAATCAGCCCCAGCATTTT; clone size: .; D gene: .; J gene: TRBJ1-5; V gene: TRBV30
CDR3 protein: CASSDPGQGAYEQFF; CDR3 DNA: TGTGCCAGCAGTGACCCGGGACAGGGGGCTTATGAGCAGTTCTTC; clone size: .; D gene: TRBD1; J gene: TRBJ2-1; V gene: TRBV28
CDR3 protein: CASSFGSGLAGFDEQFF; CDR3 DNA: TGTGCCAGCAGCTTCGGCTCCGGGCTAGCGGGATTCGATGAGCAGTTCTTC; clone size: once; D gene: TRBD2; J gene: TRBJ2-1; V gene: TRBV11-2
CDR3 protein: CASTRGVMSNQPQHF; CDR3 DNA: TGCGCCAGCACCCGCGGTGTTATGAGCAATCAGCCCCAGCATTTT; clone size: few; D gene: .; J gene: TRBJ1-5; V gene: TRBV4-1
CDR3 protein: CASSIIGRNYGYTF; CDR3 DNA: TGTGCCAGTAGTATAATCGGGAGAAACTATGGCTACACCTTC; clone size: .; D gene: .; J gene: TRBJ1-2; V gene: TRBV19
CDR3 protein: CASSTGLAGDQETQYF; CDR3 DNA: TGTGCCAGCAGCACCGGACTAGCGGGAGACCAAGAGACCCAGTACTTC; clone size: once; D gene: TRBD2; J gene: TRBJ2-5; V gene: TRBV6-6
CDR3 protein: CASGAELNEQFF; CDR3 DNA: TGTGCCAGCGGGGCCGAACTCAATGAGCAGTTCTTC; clone size: .; D gene: .; J gene: TRBJ2-1; V gene: TRBV6-5
CDR3 protein: CASSLGAGPSGRITDTQYF; CDR3 DNA: TGTGCCAGCAGCTTAGGGGCAGGCCCTAGCGGGAGGATAACAGATACGCAGTATTTT; clone size: .; D gene: TRBD2; J gene: TRBJ2-3; V gene: TRBV11-2
CDR3 protein: CASSVLAGGPDEQFF; CDR3 DNA: TGTGCCAGCAGCGTCCTAGCGGGAGGGCCCGATGAGCAGTTCTTC; clone size: .; D gene: TRBD2; J gene: TRBJ2-1; V gene: TRBV9
CDR3 protein: CATSESGGQETQYF; CDR3 DNA: TGTGCCACCAGTGAGTCCGGGGGTCAAGAGACCCAGTACTTC; clone size: .; D gene: .; J gene: TRBJ2-5; V gene: TRBV24-1
CDR3 protein: CASSLAQGAGYTF; CDR3 DNA: TGTGCCAGCAGCTTAGCACAGGGCGCTGGCTACACCTTC; clone size: .; D gene: .; J gene: TRBJ1-2; V gene: TRBV11-2
CDR3 protein: CASSTQGSGGYTF; CDR3 DNA: TGTGCCAGCAGCACCCAGGGTTCAGGTGGCTACACCTTC; clone size: .; D gene: .; J gene: TRBJ1-2; V gene: TRBV5-5
CDR3 protein: CATSVTLGGQNIQYF; CDR3 DNA: TGTGCCACCAGTGTGACGTTGGGGGGGCAGAACATTCAGTACTTC; clone size: .; D gene: .; J gene: TRBJ2-4; V gene: TRBV24-1
CDR3 protein: CASSVSGSGAFNEQFF; CDR3 DNA: TGTGCCAGCAGCGTAAGTGGTAGCGGGGCCTTCAATGAGCAGTTCTTC; clone size: .; D gene: TRBD2; J gene: TRBJ2-1; V gene: TRBV9
CDR3 protein: CASSITLNRLSSYEQYF; CDR3 DNA: TGTGCCAGTAGTATAACCCTCAACAGGTTATCTTCCTACGAGCAGTACTTC; clone size: .; D gene: .; J gene: TRBJ2-7; V gene: TRBV19
CDR3 protein: CASREGLKEPAIDEQFF; CDR3 DNA: TGTGCCAGTAGAGAGGGCCTCAAGGAACCGGCAATCGATGAGCAGTTCTTC; clone size: .; D gene: .; J gene: TRBJ2-1; V gene: TRBV19
CDR3 protein: CASSLGQELYGYTF; CDR3 DNA: TGCGCCAGCAGCCTAGGACAGGAGCTATATGGCTACACCTTC; clone size: .; D gene: TRBD1; J gene: TRBJ1-2; V gene: TRBV4-1
CDR3 protein: CASSLEAGGSTDTQYF; CDR3 DNA: TGCGCCAGCAGCTTGGAAGCCGGGGGTAGCACAGATACGCAGTATTTT; clone size: .; D gene: .; J gene: TRBJ2-3; V gene: TRBV5-1
CDR3 protein: CSVEDRGTLAPVIDTQYF; CDR3 DNA: TGCAGCGTTGAAGATCGGGGGACCCTAGCTCCAGTCATAGATACGCAGTATTTT; clone size: .; D gene: .; J gene: TRBJ2-3; V gene: TRBV29-1
CDR3 protein: CAWSSLPNYGYTF; CDR3 DNA: TGTGCCTGGAGTTCCCTCCCTAACTATGGCTACACCTTC; clone size: .; D gene: .; J gene: TRBJ1-2; V gene: TRBV30
CDR3 protein: CASIDSISNTEAFF; CDR3 DNA: TGTGCCAGCATAGACAGTATATCAAACACTGAAGCTTTCTTT; clone size: once; D gene: .; J gene: TRBJ1-1; V gene: TRBV18
CDR3 protein: CSVRYRGYNSPLHF; CDR3 DNA: TGCAGCGTTCGGTATCGTGGCTATAATTCACCCCTCCACTTT; clone size: .; D gene: .; J gene: TRBJ1-6; V gene: TRBV29-1
CDR3 protein: CASSPGLALYNEQFF; CDR3 DNA: TGTGCCAGCAGCCCGGGACTAGCGCTTTACAATGAGCAGTTCTTC; clone size: .; D gene: TRBD2; J gene: TRBJ2-1; V gene: TRBV9
CDR3 protein: CASSSYRSQQPQHF; CDR3 DNA: TGTGCCAGCAGTTCATACAGGAGTCAGCAGCCCCAGCATTTT; clone size: .; D gene: .; J gene: TRBJ1-5; V gene: TRBV6-2/TRBV6-3
CDR3 protein: CASRTTGYGITEAFF; CDR3 DNA: TGTGCCAGCAGGACCACAGGGTACGGCATCACTGAAGCTTTCTTT; clone size: .; D gene: .; J gene: TRBJ1-1; V gene: TRBV25-1
CDR3 protein: CASSQDGTSGYNEQFF; CDR3 DNA: TGTGCCAGCAGCCAAGATGGGACTAGCGGGTACAATGAGCAGTTCTTC; clone size: .; D gene: TRBD2; J gene: TRBJ2-1; V gene: TRBV4-2
CDR3 protein: CASSLAGQGINSPLHF; CDR3 DNA: TGTGCCAGCAGCTTAGCTGGACAGGGGATTAATTCACCCCTCCACTTT; clone size: .; D gene: TRBD1; J gene: TRBJ1-6; V gene: TRBV7-2
CDR3 protein: CASSLTPQGNTEAFF; CDR3 DNA: TGCGCCAGCAGCCTAACACCACAGGGAAACACTGAAGCTTTCTTT; clone size: .; D gene: .; J gene: TRBJ1-1; V gene: TRBV4-3
CDR3 protein: CASTGLGEETQYF; CDR3 DNA: TGTGCCAGCACGGGACTAGGTGAAGAGACCCAGTACTTC; clone size: .; D gene: TRBD2; J gene: TRBJ2-5; V gene: TRBV25-1
CDR3 protein: CASSRTGSNQPQHF; CDR3 DNA: TGTGCCAGCAGCCGGACAGGCTCTAATCAGCCCCAGCATTTT; clone size: .; D gene: TRBD1; J gene: TRBJ1-5; V gene: TRBV7-9
CDR3 protein: CASTRTSGSSYEQYF; CDR3 DNA: TGTGCCAGCACCCGAACTAGCGGGAGCTCCTACGAGCAGTACTTC; clone size: .; D gene: TRBD2; J gene: TRBJ2-7; V gene: TRBV27
CDR3 protein: CASSQEGGGRLREQYF; CDR3 DNA: TGTGCCAGCAGCCAAGAAGGGGGAGGGCGTCTACGGGAGCAGTACTTC; clone size: few; D gene: .; J gene: TRBJ2-7; V gene: TRBV4-2
CDR3 protein: CASSFGTGNEKLFF; CDR3 DNA: TGTGCCAGTAGTTTCGGGACAGGGAATGAAAAACTGTTTTTT; clone size: .; D gene: TRBD1; J gene: TRBJ1-4; V gene: TRBV19
CDR3 protein: CAWSGAGQETQYF; CDR3 DNA: TGTGCCTGGAGTGGTGCAGGCCAAGAGACCCAGTACTTC; clone size: .; D gene: .; J gene: TRBJ2-5; V gene: TRBV30
CDR3 protein: CAISEQAGGNEQFF; CDR3 DNA: TGTGCCATCAGTGAGCAGGCAGGGGGCAATGAGCAGTTCTTC; clone size: .; D gene: TRBD1; J gene: TRBJ2-1; V gene: TRBV10-3
CDR3 protein: CASSLQRGNTGELFF; CDR3 DNA: TGTGCCAGCAGCCTTCAAAGGGGGAACACCGGGGAGCTGTTTTTT; clone size: .; D gene: .; J gene: TRBJ2-2; V gene: TRBV7-2
CDR3 protein: CASREGDGPAFF; CDR3 DNA: TGTGCCAGCCGAGAGGGGGACGGGCCAGCTTTCTTT; clone size: .; D gene: .; J gene: TRBJ1-1; V gene: TRBV28
CDR3 protein: CASTRTGRDSGANVLTF; CDR3 DNA: TGTGCCAGTACCCGGACAGGACGAGACTCTGGGGCCAACGTCCTGACTTTC; clone size: once; D gene: TRBD1; J gene: TRBJ2-6; V gene: TRBV19
CDR3 protein: CASTPMTGTGLTGELFF; CDR3 DNA: TGTGCCAGCACCCCCATGACCGGGACAGGCCTCACCGGGGAGCTGTTTTTT; clone size: .; D gene: TRBD1; J gene: TRBJ2-2; V gene: TRBV7-2
CDR3 protein: CASSYYTGGEVDEQFF; CDR3 DNA: TGTGCCAGCAGTTATTACACAGGGGGTGAGGTCGATGAGCAGTTCTTC; clone size: .; D gene: TRBD1; J gene: TRBJ2-1; V gene: TRBV6-2/TRBV6-3
CDR3 protein: CASSLQPSVSTDTQYF; CDR3 DNA: TGTGCCAGCAGTTTACAGCCTAGCGTAAGCACAGATACGCAGTATTTT; clone size: .; D gene: .; J gene: TRBJ2-3; V gene: TRBV27
CDR3 protein: CASSLGVTGIVRPQHF; CDR3 DNA: TGTGCCAGCAGCCTTGGGGTAACAGGGATAGTAAGGCCCCAGCATTTT; clone size: .; D gene: .; J gene: TRBJ1-5; V gene: TRBV28